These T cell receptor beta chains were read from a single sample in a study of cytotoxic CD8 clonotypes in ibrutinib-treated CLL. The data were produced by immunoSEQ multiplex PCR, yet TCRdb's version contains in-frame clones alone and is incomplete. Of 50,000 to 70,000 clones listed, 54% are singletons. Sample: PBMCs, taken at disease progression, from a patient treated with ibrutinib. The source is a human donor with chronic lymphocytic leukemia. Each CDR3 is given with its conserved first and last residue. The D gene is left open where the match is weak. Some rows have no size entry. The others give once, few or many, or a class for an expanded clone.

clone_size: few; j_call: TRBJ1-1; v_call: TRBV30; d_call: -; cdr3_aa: CAWSVVGGNTEAFF; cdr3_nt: TGTGCCTGGAGTGTGGTCGGGGGAAACACTGAAGCTTTCTTT
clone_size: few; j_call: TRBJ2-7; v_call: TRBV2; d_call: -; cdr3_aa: CASSEQGYEQYF; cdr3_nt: TGTGCCAGCAGCGAGCAGGGATACGAGCAGTACTTC
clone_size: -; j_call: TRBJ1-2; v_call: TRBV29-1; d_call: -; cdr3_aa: CSAYRDLYLRVYGYTF; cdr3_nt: TGCAGCGCATACAGGGATCTTTATCTTCGGGTCTATGGCTACACCTTC
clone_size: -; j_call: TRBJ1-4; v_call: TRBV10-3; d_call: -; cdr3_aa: CATALREGNEKLFF; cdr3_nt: TGTGCCACCGCCCTCCGCGAGGGGAATGAAAAACTGTTTTTT
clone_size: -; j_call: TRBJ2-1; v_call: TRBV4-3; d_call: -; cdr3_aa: CASSQAKVGSYNEQFF; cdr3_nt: TGCGCCAGCAGCCAAGCGAAAGTGGGCTCCTACAATGAGCAGTTCTTC
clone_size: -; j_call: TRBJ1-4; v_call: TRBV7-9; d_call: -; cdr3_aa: CASSPPGVYEKLFF; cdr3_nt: TGTGCCAGCAGCCCCCCCGGTGTGTATGAAAAACTGTTTTTT
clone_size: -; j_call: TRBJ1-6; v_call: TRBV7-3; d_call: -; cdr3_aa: CASSPLQGGNSPLHF; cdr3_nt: TGTGCCAGCAGCCCCTTACAGGGAGGAAATTCACCCCTCCACTTT
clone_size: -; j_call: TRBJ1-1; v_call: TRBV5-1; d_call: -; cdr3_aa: CASSPNRNTEAFF; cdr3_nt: TGCGCCAGCAGCCCCAACAGGAACACTGAAGCTTTCTTT
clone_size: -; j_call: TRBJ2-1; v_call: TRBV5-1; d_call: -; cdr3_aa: CASSLGIQRNNEQFF; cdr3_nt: TGCGCCAGCAGCTTAGGGATTCAGCGGAACAATGAGCAGTTCTTC
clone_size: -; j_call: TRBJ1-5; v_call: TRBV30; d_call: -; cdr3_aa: CAWAVGVDQPQHF; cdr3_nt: TGTGCCTGGGCTGTCGGAGTCGATCAGCCCCAGCATTTT
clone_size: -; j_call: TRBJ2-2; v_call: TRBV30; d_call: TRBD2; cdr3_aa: CAWSVPPGRENTGELFF; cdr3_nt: TGTGCCTGGAGTGTACCCCCCGGGAGGGAGAACACCGGGGAGCTGTTTTTT
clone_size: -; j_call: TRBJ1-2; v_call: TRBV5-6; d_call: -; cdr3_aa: CASSLNIGLPKTNYGYTF; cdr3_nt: TGTGCCAGCAGCTTGAACATCGGGCTTCCCAAAACGAACTATGGCTACACCTTC
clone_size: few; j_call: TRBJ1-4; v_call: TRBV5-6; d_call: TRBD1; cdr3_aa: CASSTQGMTNEKLFF; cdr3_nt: TGTGCCAGCAGTACACAGGGGATGACTAATGAAAAACTGTTTTTT
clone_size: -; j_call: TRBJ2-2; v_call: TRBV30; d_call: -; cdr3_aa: CAWSVAWGELFF; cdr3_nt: TGTGCCTGGAGTGTTGCGTGGGGGGAGCTGTTTTTT
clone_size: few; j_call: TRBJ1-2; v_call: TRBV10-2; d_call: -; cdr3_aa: CASSELGDSYTF; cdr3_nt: TGCGCCAGCAGTGAGCTCGGGGACAGCTACACCTTC
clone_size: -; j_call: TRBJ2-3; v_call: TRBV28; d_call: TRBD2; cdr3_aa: CASSGVGGSGTDTQYF; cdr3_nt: TGTGCCAGCAGTGGGGTGGGCGGGAGTGGCACAGATACGCAGTATTTT
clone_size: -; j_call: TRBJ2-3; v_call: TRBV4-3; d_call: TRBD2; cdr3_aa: CASSPLRVIAGVLWGTDTQYF; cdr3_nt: TGCGCCAGCAGCCCACTGCGAGTCATAGCGGGAGTGTTGTGGGGCACAGATACGCAGTATTTT
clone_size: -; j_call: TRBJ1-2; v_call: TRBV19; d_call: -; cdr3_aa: CASRITGNYGYTF; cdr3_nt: TGTGCCAGCAGAATTACAGGGAACTATGGCTACACCTTC
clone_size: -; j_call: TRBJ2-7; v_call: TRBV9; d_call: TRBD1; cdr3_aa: CASSPRDRPYEQYF; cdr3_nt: TGTGCCAGCAGCCCACGGGACAGGCCCTACGAGCAGTACTTC
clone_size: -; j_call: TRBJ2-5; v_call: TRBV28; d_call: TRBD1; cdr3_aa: CASTDRGRRQETQYF; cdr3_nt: TGTGCCAGCACTGACAGGGGGCGTAGGCAAGAGACCCAGTACTTC
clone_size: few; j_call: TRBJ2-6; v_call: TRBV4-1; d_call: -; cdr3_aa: CASSQEHQSSGANVLTF; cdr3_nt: TGCGCCAGCAGCCAGGAACATCAAAGCTCTGGGGCCAACGTCCTGACTTTC
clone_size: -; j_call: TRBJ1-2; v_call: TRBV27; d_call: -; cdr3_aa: CASSFKGRMHGYTF; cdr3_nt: TGTGCCAGCAGTTTTAAGGGGCGGATGCATGGCTACACCTTC
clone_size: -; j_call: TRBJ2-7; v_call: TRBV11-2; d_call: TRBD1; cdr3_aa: CASSPMPGTGVRQYF; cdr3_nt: TGTGCCAGCAGCCCGATGCCCGGGACAGGGGTTAGGCAGTACTTC
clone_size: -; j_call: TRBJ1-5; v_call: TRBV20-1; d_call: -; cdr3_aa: CISRRPQHF; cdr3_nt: TGCATCTCCAGGCGGCCCCAGCATTTT
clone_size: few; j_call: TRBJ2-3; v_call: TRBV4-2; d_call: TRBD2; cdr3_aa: CASSQDRLAGVPHTQYF; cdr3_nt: TGTGCCAGCAGCCAAGATCGACTAGCGGGAGTCCCTCATACGCAGTATTTT
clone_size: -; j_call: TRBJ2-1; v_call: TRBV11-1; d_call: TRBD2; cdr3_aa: CASSKMSSGGAWEQFF; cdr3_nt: TGTGCCAGCAGCAAGATGTCTAGCGGGGGGGCTTGGGAGCAGTTCTTC
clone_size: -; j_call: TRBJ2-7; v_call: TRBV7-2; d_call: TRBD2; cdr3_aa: CASSSDGTSGSKYF; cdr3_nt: TGTGCCAGCAGCTCAGACGGGACTAGCGGGAGTAAGTACTTC
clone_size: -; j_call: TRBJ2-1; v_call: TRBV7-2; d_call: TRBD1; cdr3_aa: CASSPQTGSYNEQFF; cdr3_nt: TGTGCCAGCAGCCCCCAGACAGGGTCCTACAATGAGCAGTTCTTC
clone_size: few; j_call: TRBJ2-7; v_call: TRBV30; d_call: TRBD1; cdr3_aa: CAWSNKDRGGYEQYF; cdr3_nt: TGTGCCTGGAGTAACAAGGACAGGGGGGGGTACGAGCAGTACTTC
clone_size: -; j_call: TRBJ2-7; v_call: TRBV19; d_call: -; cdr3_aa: CASSIQGGYEQYF; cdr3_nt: TGTGCCAGTAGTATCCAGGGGGGCTACGAGCAGTACTTC
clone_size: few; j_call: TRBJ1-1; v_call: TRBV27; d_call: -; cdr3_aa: CASSRGFYTEAFF; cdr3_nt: TGTGCCAGCAGTAGGGGATTTTACACTGAAGCTTTCTTT
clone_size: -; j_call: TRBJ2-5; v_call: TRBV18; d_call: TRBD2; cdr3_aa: CASSRTPGGRGTSRETQYF; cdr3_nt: TGTGCCAGCTCACGCACGCCTGGAGGCCGCGGGACTAGCCGAGAGACCCAGTACTTC
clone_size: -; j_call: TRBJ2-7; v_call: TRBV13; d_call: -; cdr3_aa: CASSPSGRGASQYF; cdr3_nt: TGTGCCAGCAGCCCCAGCGGTCGGGGGGCATCGCAGTACTTC
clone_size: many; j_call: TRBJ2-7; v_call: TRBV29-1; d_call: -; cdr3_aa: CSVRQTYEQYF; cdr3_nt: TGCAGCGTTCGCCAGACCTACGAGCAGTACTTC
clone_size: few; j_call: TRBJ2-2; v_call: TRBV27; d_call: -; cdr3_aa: CASLPRGRGNTGELFF; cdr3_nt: TGTGCCAGCTTACCCAGGGGCCGGGGGAACACCGGGGAGCTGTTTTTT
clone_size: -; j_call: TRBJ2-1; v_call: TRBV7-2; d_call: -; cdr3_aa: CASSPRAGTPNNEQFF; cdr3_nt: TGTGCCAGCAGCCCCCGAGCCGGGACACCAAACAATGAGCAGTTCTTC
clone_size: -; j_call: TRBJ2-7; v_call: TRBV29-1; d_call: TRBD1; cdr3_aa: CSVQQGNEQYF; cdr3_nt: TGCAGCGTTCAACAGGGGAACGAGCAGTACTTC
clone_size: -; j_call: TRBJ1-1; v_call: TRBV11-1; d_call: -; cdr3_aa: CASSPQAGPAEAFF; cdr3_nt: TGTGCCAGCAGCCCTCAAGCGGGACCTGCTGAAGCTTTCTTT
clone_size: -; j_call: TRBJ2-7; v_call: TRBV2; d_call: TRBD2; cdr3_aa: CASSARGGAFGEQYF; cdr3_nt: TGTGCCAGCAGTGCTCGCGGGGGGGCATTTGGCGAGCAGTACTTC
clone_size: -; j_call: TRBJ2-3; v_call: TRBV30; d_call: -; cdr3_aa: CAWSRGIGTDTQYF; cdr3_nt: TGTGCCTGGAGCCGGGGAATTGGCACAGATACGCAGTATTTT
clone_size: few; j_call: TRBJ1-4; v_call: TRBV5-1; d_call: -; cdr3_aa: CASSKNEKLFF; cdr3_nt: TGCGCCAGCAGCAAAAATGAAAAACTGTTTTTT
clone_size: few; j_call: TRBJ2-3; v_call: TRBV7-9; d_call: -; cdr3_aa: CASSGSGTSTDTQYF; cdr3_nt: TGTGCCAGCAGCGGTAGCGGAACTAGCACAGATACGCAGTATTTT
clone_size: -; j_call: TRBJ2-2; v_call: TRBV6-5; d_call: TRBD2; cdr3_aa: CASSYLTSGVPGELFF; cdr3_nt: TGTGCCAGCAGTTACTTGACTAGCGGGGTACCCGGGGAGCTGTTTTTT
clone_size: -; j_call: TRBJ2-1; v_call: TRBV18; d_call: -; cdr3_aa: CASSRGLNNEQFF; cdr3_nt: TGTGCCAGCTCACGGGGACTTAACAATGAGCAGTTCTTC
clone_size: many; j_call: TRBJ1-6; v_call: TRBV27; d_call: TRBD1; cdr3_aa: CASSYRGRSYNSPLHF; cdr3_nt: TGTGCCAGCAGTTACAGGGGGCGATCCTATAATTCACCCCTCCACTTT
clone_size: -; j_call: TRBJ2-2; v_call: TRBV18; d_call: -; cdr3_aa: CASSPPNSGIRLFF; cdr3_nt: TGTGCCAGCTCACCACCGAATTCCGGAATAAGGCTGTTTTTT
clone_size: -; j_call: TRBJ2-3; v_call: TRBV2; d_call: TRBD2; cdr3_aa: CASRDRTSGINTQYF; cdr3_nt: TGTGCCAGCAGGGATAGGACTAGCGGGATAAATACGCAGTATTTT